The 13 T cell receptor beta chains below were found in one sample sequenced in a study of blood T cell repertoires in COVID-19. The protocol was immunoSEQ multiplex PCR, while the TCRdb copy is restricted to in-frame clones and leaves out a portion. This table has about 39,000 clones, 87% appearing once. Material: peripheral blood. These receptor sequences come from a man aged 60 to 75 with acute or convalescent COVID-19.

This clone was seen more than once but under ten times. This rearrangement joins TRBV24-1 to TRBJ1-1; D might be TRBD1 (6 bases). Trimming pared 4 bases from V and 1 base from J, leaving 12 bases between. The CDR3 is 15 residues long. CDR1 is KGHDR and CDR2 is SFDVKD in the germline V gene. The CDR3 coding sequence is TGTGCCACCAGTGACTCGGGACACTGGAACACTGAAGCTTTCTTT. Translated: CATSDSGHWNTEAFF.

The CDR3 region is CASSYVLNRGWETQYF. The CDR3 bases are TGTGCCAGCAGTTACGTCCTAAACAGGGGTTGGGAGACCCAGTACTTC. J is TRBJ2-5 and V is TRBV28; 7 positions agree with TRBD1. Germline V gene sequence: CDR1 MDHEN, CDR2 SYDVKM. The junction had 13 bases not matched to a gene; V was cut back by 4 bases and J by 5 bases. CDR3 size: 16 residues.

The CDR3 nucleotides read TGTGCCAGTAGTATAAGGAGGGATCGGCCTGAAGCTTTCTTT. Protein: CASSIRRDRPEAFF. This rearrangement joins TRBV19 to TRBJ1-1; D gene ambiguous. This CDR3 has 14 residues. CDR1 and CDR2 (germline): LNHDA, SQIVND (reference sequence). V was trimmed by 2 bases and J by 6 bases, leaving 13 bases between them.

This chain joins TRBV2 and TRBJ2-5; the D gene is possibly TRBD2 (6 bases). Trimming left V 3 bases short and J 3 bases short, with 14 bases between. CDR1 and CDR2 (germline): SNHLY, FYNNEI. The CDR3 is 15 amino acids. CDR3 residues: CASSDRGSREETQYF. Here the CDR3 DNA reads TGTGCCAGCAGTGATCGGGGGAGTAGGGAAGAGACCCAGTACTTC. Complete variable domain (other parts from reference TRBV2 and TRBJ2-5): EPEVTQTPSHQVTQMGQEVILRCVPISNHLYFYWYRQILGQKVEFLVSFYNNEISEKSEIFDDQFSVERPDGSNFTLKIRSTKLEDSAMYFCASSDRGSREETQYFGPGTRLLVL.

This clone was recorded once. V is TRBV5-1 and J is TRBJ1-1; D gene uncertain. V was pared by 6 bases and J by 5 bases, with 17 bases between. CDR3 length: 14 residues. The germline gives CDR1 SGHRS, CDR2 YFSETQ. The CDR3 DNA reads as TGCGCCAGCAATCGAGCATTCGGAGGGACTGAAGCTTTCTTT. Translated, it gives CASNRAFGGTEAFF.

The chain couples TRBV9 to TRBJ1-4; no firm D call. V was pared by 0 bases and J by 6 bases, with 12 bases between. The CDR3 runs to 15 residues. The germline V gene encodes CDR1 SGDLS and CDR2 YYNGEE. CDR3 coding DNA: TGTGCCAGCAGCGTAGCTTTGGGCCTTGATGAAAAACTGTTTTTT. As protein: CASSVALGLDEKLFF. The entire variable domain, with the rest obtained from reference TRBV9 and TRBJ1-4, is as follows: DSGVTQTPKHLITATGQRVTLRCSPRSGDLSVYWYQQSLDQGLQFLIQYYNGEERAKGNILERFSAQQFPDLHSELNLSSLELGDSALYFCASSVALGLDEKLFFGSGTQLSVL.

The rearrangement links TRBV19 to TRBJ1-2, with no clear D. V lost 6 bases to trimming and J lost 0 bases, with 14 bases between them. The CDR3 covers 15 residues. From germline, CDR1 is LNHDA and CDR2 SQIVND (reference sequence). The CDR3 sequence: CASRAGGLSNYGYTF. CDR3 nucleotide sequence: TGTGCCAGTAGGGCGGGAGGTCTCTCTAACTATGGCTACACCTTC.

V and J are TRBV7-8 and TRBJ2-5; D unresolved. This CDR3 region has 14 residues. The V and J ends lost 0 bases and 3 bases respectively, with 8 bases between them. The germline V gene encodes CDR1 SGHVS and CDR2 FQNEAQ. This chain's CDR3 is CASSLARYKETQYF. The CDR3 coding sequence is TGTGCCAGCAGCTTAGCCCGATACAAAGAGACCCAGTACTTC. The variable domain in full, completed from reference TRBV7-8 and TRBJ2-5, reads GAGVSQSPRYKVAKRGQDVALRCDPISGHVSLFWYQQALGQGPEFLTYFQNEAQLDKSGLPSDRFFAERPEGSVSTLKIQRTQQEDSAVYLCASSLARYKETQYFGPGTRLLVL.

The chain is built from TRBV6-5 and TRBJ2-1, with 8 bases lining up with TRBD1. Germline lookup yields CDR1 MNHEY and CDR2 SVGAGI. The ends lost 6 bases at V and 9 bases at J; junction bases unmatched: 4. This CDR3 is built from 12 residues. CDR3 DNA: TGTGCCAGCAGCAGACAGGGGACTGAGCAGTTCTTC. Residues: CASSRQGTEQFF.

The chain employs TRBV3-1 (or the pseudogene TRBV3-2) and TRBJ2-3, with 13 nucleotides matching TRBD2. Germline V CDR1 and CDR2: LGHDT, YNNKEL (reference sequence). The CDR3 has 17 residues. The V and J ends lost 0 bases and 5 bases, in that order; junction bases with no gene match: 5. The CDR3 region has the DNA TGTGCCAGCAGCCAAGATTTACTAGCGGGAGGGGGAGATACGCAGTATTTT. This codes for CASSQDLLAGGGDTQYF.

The chain links TRBV3-1 (or the pseudogene TRBV3-2) to TRBJ1-1; no definite D call. Trimming left V 4 bases short and J 6 bases short, with 21 bases between. The CDR3 runs to 16 residues. Germline V CDR1 and CDR2: LGHDT, YNNKEL (reference sequence). The CDR3 bases are TGTGCCAGCAGCCCTTCCCGCGGGTTTTCGTTATCTGAAGCTTTCTTT. Translation: CASSPSRGFSLSEAFF.

This clone has only one observation. The rearrangement uses TRBV9 and TRBJ2-3, with D possibly being TRBD2 (6 bases). This CDR3 spans 13 amino acids. The V gene lost 3 bases and the J gene lost 4 bases, with 9 bases spanning the gap. Germline lookup yields CDR1 SGDLS and CDR2 YYNGEE. The CDR3 region is CASSEPSADTQYF. CDR3 bases: TGTGCCAGCAGCGAGCCTAGCGCAGATACGCAGTATTTT.

This clone came up a few times. The V gene is TRBV5-1, the J gene TRBJ2-3, with D tentatively TRBD2 (6 bases). The V end was cut by 1 base, the J end by 4 bases, with 10 bases between. Germline CDR1 is SGHRS and CDR2 is YFSETQ. This CDR3 region has 14 residues. The CDR3 DNA reads TGCGCCAGCAGCTTGCGCTCTAGCGCAGATACGCAGTATTTT. Its protein is CASSLRSSADTQYF. Filled out from reference TRBV5-1 and TRBJ2-3, the complete variable domain reads KAGVTQTPRYLIKTRGQQVTLSCSPISGHRSVSWYQQTPGQGLQFLFEYFSETQRNKGNFPGRFSGRQFSNSRSEMNVSTLELGDSALYLCASSLRSSADTQYFGPGTRLTVL.